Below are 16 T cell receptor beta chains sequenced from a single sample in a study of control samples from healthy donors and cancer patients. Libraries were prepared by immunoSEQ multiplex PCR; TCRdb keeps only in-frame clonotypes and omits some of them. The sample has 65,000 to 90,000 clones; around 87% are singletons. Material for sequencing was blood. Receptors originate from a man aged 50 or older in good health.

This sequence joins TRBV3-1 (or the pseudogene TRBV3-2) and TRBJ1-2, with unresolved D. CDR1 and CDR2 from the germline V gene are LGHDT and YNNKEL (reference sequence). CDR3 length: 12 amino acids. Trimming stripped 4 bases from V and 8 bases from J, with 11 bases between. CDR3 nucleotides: TGTGCCAGCAGCCCAGCGGGTACGGGCTACACCTTC. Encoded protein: CASSPAGTGYTF.

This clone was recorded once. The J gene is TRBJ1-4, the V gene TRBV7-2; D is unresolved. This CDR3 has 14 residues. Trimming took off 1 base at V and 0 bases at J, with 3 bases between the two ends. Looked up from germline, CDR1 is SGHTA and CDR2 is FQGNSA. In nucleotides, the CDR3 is TGTGCCAGCAGCTTAGTAACAACTAATGAAAAACTGTTTTTT. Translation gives CASSLVTTNEKLFF.

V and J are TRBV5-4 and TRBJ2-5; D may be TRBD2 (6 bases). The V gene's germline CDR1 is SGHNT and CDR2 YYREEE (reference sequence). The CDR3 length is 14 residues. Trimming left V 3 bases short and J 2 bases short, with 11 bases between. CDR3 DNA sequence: TGTGCCAGCAGCTCCTGGACTAATCAAGAGACCCAGTACTTC. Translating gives CASSSWTNQETQYF.

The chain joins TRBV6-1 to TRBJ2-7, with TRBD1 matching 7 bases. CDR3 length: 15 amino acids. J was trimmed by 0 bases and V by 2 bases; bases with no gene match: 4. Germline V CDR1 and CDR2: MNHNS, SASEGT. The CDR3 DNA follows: TGTGCCAGCAGTGAAATCAGGGGGTTCTCCTACGAGCAGTACTTC. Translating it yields CASSEIRGFSYEQYF.

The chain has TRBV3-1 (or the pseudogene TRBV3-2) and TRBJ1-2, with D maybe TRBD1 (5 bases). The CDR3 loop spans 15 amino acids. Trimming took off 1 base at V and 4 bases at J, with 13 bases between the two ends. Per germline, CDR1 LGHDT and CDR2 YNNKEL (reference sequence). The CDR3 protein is CASSQVQGLGYGYTF. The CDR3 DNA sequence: TGTGCCAGCAGCCAAGTTCAGGGACTCGGCTATGGCTACACCTTC.

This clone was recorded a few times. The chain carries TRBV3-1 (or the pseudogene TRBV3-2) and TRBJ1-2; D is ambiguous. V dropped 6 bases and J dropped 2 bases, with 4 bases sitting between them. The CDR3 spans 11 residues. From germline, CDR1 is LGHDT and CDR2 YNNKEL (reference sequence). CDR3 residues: CASSLNYGYTF. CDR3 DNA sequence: TGTGCCAGCAGTCTCAACTATGGCTACACCTTC.

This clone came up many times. The CDR3 here is CASNPGHAQGYGYTF. The CDR3 nucleotides read TGTGCCAGTAATCCGGGACATGCCCAGGGCTATGGCTACACCTTC. The rearrangement joins TRBV19 to TRBJ1-2; maybe TRBD1 (6 bases). V was shortened by 7 bases and J by 4 bases, with 19 bases between the two germline ends. Germline-derived CDR1 and CDR2 are LNHDA and SQIVND (reference sequence). The CDR3 is 15 amino acids.

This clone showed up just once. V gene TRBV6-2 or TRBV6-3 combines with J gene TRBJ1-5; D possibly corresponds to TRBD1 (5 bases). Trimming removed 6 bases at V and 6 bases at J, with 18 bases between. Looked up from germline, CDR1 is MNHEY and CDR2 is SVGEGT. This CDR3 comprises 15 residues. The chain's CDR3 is CASSAGLAGGQPQHF. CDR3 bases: TGTGCCAGCAGCGCGGGACTTGCTGGGGGTCAGCCCCAGCATTTT.

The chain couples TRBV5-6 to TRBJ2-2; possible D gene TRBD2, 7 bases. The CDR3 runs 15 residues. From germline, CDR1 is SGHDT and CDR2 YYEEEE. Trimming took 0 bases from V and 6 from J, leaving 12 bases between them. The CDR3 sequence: CASSLVGGRAGELFF. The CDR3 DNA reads TGTGCCAGCAGCTTGGTAGGGGGGAGGGCCGGGGAGCTGTTTTTT.

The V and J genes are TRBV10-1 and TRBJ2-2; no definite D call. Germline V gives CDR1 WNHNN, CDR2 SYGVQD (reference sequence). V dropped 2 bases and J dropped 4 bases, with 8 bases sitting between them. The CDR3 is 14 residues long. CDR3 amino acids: CASSEGGTTGELFF. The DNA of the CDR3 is TGCGCCAGCAGTGAGGGCGGAACCACCGGGGAGCTGTTTTTT.

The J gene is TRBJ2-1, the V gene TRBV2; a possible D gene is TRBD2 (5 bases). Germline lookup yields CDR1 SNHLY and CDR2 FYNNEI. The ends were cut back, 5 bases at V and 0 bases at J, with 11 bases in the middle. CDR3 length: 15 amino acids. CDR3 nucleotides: TGTGCCAGCAGTAGAGGGCGGAGCTCCTACAATGAGCAGTTCTTC. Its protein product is CASSRGRSSYNEQFF.

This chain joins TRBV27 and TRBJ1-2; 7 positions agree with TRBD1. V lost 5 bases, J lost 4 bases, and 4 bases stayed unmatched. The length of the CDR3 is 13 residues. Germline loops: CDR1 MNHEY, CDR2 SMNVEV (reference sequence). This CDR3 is CASSTGDRYGYTF. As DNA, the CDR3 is TGTGCCAGCAGTACAGGGGATCGCTATGGCTACACCTTC.

CDR3 in amino acids: CASNRDRVEETQYF. Written as DNA, the CDR3 is TGTGCCAGCAATAGGGACAGGGTGGAAGAGACCCAGTACTTC. This chain connects TRBV6-5 to TRBJ2-5; TRBD1 matches at 9 bases. The V and J ends lost 7 bases and 3 bases, in that order; junction bases with no gene match: 6. CDR1 and CDR2 (germline): MNHEY, SVGAGI. This CDR3 comprises 14 residues.

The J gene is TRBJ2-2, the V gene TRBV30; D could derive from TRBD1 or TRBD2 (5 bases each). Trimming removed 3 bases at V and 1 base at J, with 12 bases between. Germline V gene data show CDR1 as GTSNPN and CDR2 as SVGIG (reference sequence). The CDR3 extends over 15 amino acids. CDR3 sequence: CAWSSPGRNTGELFF. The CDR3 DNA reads TGTGCCTGGAGCTCCCCAGGGAGGAACACCGGGGAGCTGTTTTTT. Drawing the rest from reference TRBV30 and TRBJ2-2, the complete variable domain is SQTIHQWPATLVQPVGSPLSLECTVEGTSNPNLYWYRQAAGRGLQLLFYSVGIGQISSEVPQNLSASRPQDRQFILSSKKLLLSDSGFYLCAWSSPGRNTGELFFGEGSRLTVL.

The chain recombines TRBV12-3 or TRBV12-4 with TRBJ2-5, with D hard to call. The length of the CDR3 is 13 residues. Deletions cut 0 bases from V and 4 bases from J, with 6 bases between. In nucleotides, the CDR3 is TGTGCCAGCAGTTTAGCGCTAAGAGAGACCCAGTACTTC. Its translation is CASSLALRETQYF.

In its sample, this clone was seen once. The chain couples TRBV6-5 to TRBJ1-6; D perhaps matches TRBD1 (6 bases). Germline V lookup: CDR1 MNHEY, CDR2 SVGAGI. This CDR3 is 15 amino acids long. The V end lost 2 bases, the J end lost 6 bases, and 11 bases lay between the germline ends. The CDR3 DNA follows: TGTGCCAGCAGTTACGACAGGAGGGGTAATTCACCCCTCCACTTT. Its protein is CASSYDRRGNSPLHF.